This T cell receptor beta chain was captured in a study of T cell responses to AZD1222 COVID-19 vaccine. About the study: Recipients boosted at about 4 weeks or about 12 weeks are pooled. The study's findings and limits: Most donors were white British and more were female, and clonal diversity was possibly underestimated. Vaccine-associated CD4 TCRs ranged over spike, dominating at 160-218 and 743-854.

Only in-frame clones appear in the TCRdb table, and some are missing; sequencing was by immunoSEQ multiplex PCR. Counted here are about 140,000 clones, 80% to 90% occurring once; the ten biggest clones make up about 2.7%. From germline, CDR1 is KGHSH and CDR2 LQKENI. The CDR3 covers 12 residues. V was shortened by 4 bases and J by 1 base, with 4 bases between the two germline ends. Note on this clone: Its antigen is not identified.

Specimen: peripheral blood, collected on day 0 of AZD1222 vaccination. The sequence came from an adult in good health. V and J are TRBV18 and TRBJ1-1; D call uncertain. CDR3 residues: CASSRPNTEAFF. The CDR3 DNA sequence: TGTGCCAGCTCACGTCCGAACACTGAAGCTTTCTTT.